The 19 T cell receptor beta chains given below trace back to one sample, sequenced in a study of cytomegalovirus exposure and HLA in healthy donors. Primers for the PCR totalled 60 Vbeta and 13 Jbeta. Some clones are missing from TCRdb's copy, which holds only in-frame ones; the method was immunoSEQ multiplex PCR. Of 200,000 to 300,000 clones in the sample, around 76% were seen once. The sample consisted of PBMCs. Receptors were obtained from a woman aged 40 to 49 in good health and CMV-seropositive.

V and J are TRBV4-3 and TRBJ1-3, with no clear D. The CDR3 sequence is 13 residues long. Germline V gene sequence: CDR1 LGHNA, CDR2 YSLEER. Trimming removed 2 bases at V and 4 bases at J, with 6 bases between. This chain's CDR3 is CASSQTTGNTIYF. As DNA, the CDR3 is TGCGCCAGCAGCCAAACTACCGGAAACACCATATATTTT.

J is TRBJ2-7 and V is TRBV6-1, with TRBD2 matching over 11 bases. The V gene end was trimmed by 5 bases and the J gene end by 5 bases; junction bases not matched to a gene: 5. This CDR3 has 14 residues. Germline CDR1 is MNHNS and CDR2 is SASEGT. CDR3 loop: CASSPTSGTNEQYF. As DNA, the CDR3 is TGTGCCAGCAGTCCGACTAGCGGGACAAACGAGCAGTACTTC.

The V call is TRBV19, the J call TRBJ1-1; D unresolved. Germline CDR1 reads LNHDA; CDR2 reads SQIVND (reference sequence). This CDR3 contains 16 residues. V was clipped by 5 bases and J by 0 bases, with 16 bases between them. This CDR3 reads CASSVRVPRMNTEAFF. CDR3 in DNA: TGTGCCAGTAGTGTCCGGGTCCCAAGGATGAACACTGAAGCTTTCTTT. Full variable domain (outside the CDR3, taken from reference TRBV19 and TRBJ1-1): DGGITQSPKYLFRKEGQNVTLSCEQNLNHDAMYWYRQDPGQGLRLIYYSQIVNDFQKGDIAEGYSVSREKKESFPLTVTSAQKNPTAFYLCASSVRVPRMNTEAFFGQGTRLTVV.

The rearrangement joins TRBV19 to TRBJ2-5, with TRBD1 matching over 7 bases. The germline gives CDR1 LNHDA, CDR2 SQIVND (reference sequence). This CDR3 comprises 15 residues. With 1 base clipped from V and 3 bases from J, the junction kept 5 bases outside the gene matches. In DNA form, the CDR3 reads TGTGCCAGTAGTATAGGGGGACAGAGTAAAGAGACCCAGTACTTC. It specifies CASSIGGQSKETQYF.

V is TRBV27 and J is TRBJ2-7; weak D call: TRBD1 (5 bases). Trimming pared 2 bases from V and 1 base from J, leaving 12 bases between. CDR1 MNHEY and CDR2 SMNVEV come from the germline V gene (reference sequence). The CDR3 extends over 15 amino acids. The DNA for the CDR3 is TGTGCCAGCAGTTTAAGGGGAACTACGTCCTACGAGCAGTACTTC. Its translation is CASSLRGTTSYEQYF.

Turning to this clone: The junction does not match germline at one end; this may be a read error. V usage is TRBV11-3 and J usage is TRBJ1-1; D is unclear. The CDR3 contains 15 residues. In germline, CDR1 is SGHNT, CDR2 YENEEA. The CDR3 DNA is TGTGCCAGCAACTTAGTTCTGGGGTCGAGGGCCGAAGCTTTCTTT. Amino acid sequence: CASNLVLGSRAEAFF.

This chain connects TRBV18 to TRBJ1-1; no clear D gene. The V end lost 3 bases, the J end lost 4 bases, and 9 bases lay between the germline ends. CDR1 KGHSH and CDR2 LQKENI come from the germline V gene. The CDR3 totals 13 residues. The CDR3 is CASSPAVSTEAFF. The DNA of the CDR3 is TGTGCCAGCTCACCTGCAGTAAGCACTGAAGCTTTCTTT.

J is TRBJ2-2 and V is TRBV19, with 8 bases matching TRBD1. V lost 0 bases to trimming and J lost 1 base; unmatched junction nucleotides: 1. Germline CDR1 is LNHDA and CDR2 is SQIVND (reference sequence). The CDR3 runs to 16 residues. The CDR3 DNA sequence: TGTGCCAGTAGTATAGACGGGACAGGGAACACCGGGGAGCTGTTTTTT. Its translation is CASSIDGTGNTGELFF.

This sequence joins TRBV6-1 and TRBJ2-7, with D possibly being TRBD1 (6 bases). The germline gives CDR1 MNHNS, CDR2 SASEGT. CDR3 size: 13 residues. Trimming took 10 bases from V and 6 from J, leaving 19 bases between them. The CDR3 sequence is CAMLLTGPAEQYF. Here the CDR3 DNA reads TGTGCCATGCTACTGACAGGCCCCGCCGAGCAGTACTTC.

This clone occurred a few times. This chain joins TRBV4-1 and TRBJ1-3; D not certain. The CDR3 totals 15 residues. The germline gives CDR1 MGHRA, CDR2 YSYEKL. With 6 bases removed from V and 0 bases from J, the gap between germline ends came to 12 bases. Here the CDR3 reads CASRSTDISGNTIYF. CDR3 sequence (DNA): TGCGCCAGCAGGTCAACAGATATCTCTGGAAACACCATATATTTT.

This clone appeared once. The rearrangement joins TRBV11-3 to TRBJ2-7, with D unresolved. This CDR3 contains 14 residues. The germline V gene encodes CDR1 SGHNT and CDR2 YENEEA. V was trimmed by 1 base and J by 6 bases, leaving 13 bases between them. The DNA for the CDR3 is TGTGCCAGCAGCTTAGTGATGAATCGAGGCGAGCAGTACTTC. It specifies CASSLVMNRGEQYF.

The V gene is TRBV9, the J gene TRBJ1-6; TRBD1 matches at 10 bases. The CDR3 extends over 14 amino acids. J lost 8 bases, V lost 3 bases, and 2 bases had no gene match. Germline V lookup: CDR1 SGDLS, CDR2 YYNGEE. This CDR3 reads CASSAGQGYSPLHF. For the CDR3, the DNA is TGTGCCAGCAGCGCGGGACAGGGGTATTCACCCCTCCACTTT.

This chain joins TRBV15 and TRBJ2-2; 7 bases are shared with TRBD1. Germline loops: CDR1 LNHNV, CDR2 YYDKDF (reference sequence). Germline trimming cut 3 bases from V and 0 bases from J; bases unmatched to any gene: 4. There are 16 residues in the CDR3. In DNA, the CDR3 is TGTGCCACCAGCAGCCGGGGACAGCCGAACACCGGGGAGCTGTTTTTT. Amino acid sequence: CATSSRGQPNTGELFF.

The rearrangement uses TRBV4-2 and TRBJ2-1; 8 bases line up with TRBD2. Per the germline V gene, CDR1 is LGHNA and CDR2 is YNFKEQ. CDR3 length: 13 residues. Unmatched junction bases numbered 8, after V lost 0 bases and J lost 16 bases. The CDR3 DNA is TGTGCCAGCAGCCAAGAAATCAGCGGGAGTTATTTCTTC. This encodes CASSQEISGSYFF.

This sequence joins TRBV20-1 and TRBJ1-2, with no clear D. V was pared by 8 bases and J by 3 bases, with 10 bases between. This CDR3 is built from 11 residues. Germline CDR1 reads DFQATT; CDR2 reads SNEGSKA (reference sequence). This CDR3 is CSSTADYGYTF. The CDR3 region has the DNA TGCAGTTCCACAGCCGACTATGGCTACACCTTC.

This chain joins TRBV12-5 and TRBJ2-5; 7 bases fit TRBD1. Germline assignment: CDR1 LGHNT and CDR2 FRNRAP. The CDR3 runs 14 residues. With V trimmed by 1 base and J by 2 bases, 1 base remained unmatched. CDR3 in DNA: TGTGCTAGTGGTTTGGGGACAGGACAAGAGACCCAGTACTTC. Encoded protein: CASGLGTGQETQYF.

The rearrangement uses TRBV4-2 and TRBJ1-6, with D perhaps TRBD1 (6 bases). There are 16 residues in the CDR3. Trimming pared 0 bases from V and 8 bases from J, leaving 14 bases between. In germline, CDR1 is LGHNA, CDR2 YNFKEQ. This CDR3 reads CASSQEVRRGYSPLHF. The CDR3 nucleotides read TGTGCCAGCAGCCAAGAAGTCCGCAGGGGATATTCACCCCTCCACTTT.

The rearrangement uses TRBV14 and TRBJ2-7; D might be TRBD2 (5 bases). Trimming stripped 1 base from V and 3 bases from J, with 28 bases between. The CDR3 sequence is 20 residues long. In germline, CDR1 is SGHDN, CDR2 FVKESK. The CDR3 region has the DNA TGTGCCAGCAGCCAAGGTCCGGCTAGCCATTACGCCCGTTTTTTCTACGAGCAGTACTTC. Its translation is CASSQGPASHYARFFYEQYF.

The rearrangement joins TRBV19 to TRBJ1-2, with unresolved D. Germline loops: CDR1 LNHDA, CDR2 SQIVND (reference sequence). V lost 8 bases, J lost 4 bases, and 20 bases lay in between. The CDR3 is made up of 15 amino acids. The CDR3 coding sequence is TGTGCCAGTTTTTCCCCTTCACGGGAGCTCTATGGCTACACCTTC. Protein: CASFSPSRELYGYTF.